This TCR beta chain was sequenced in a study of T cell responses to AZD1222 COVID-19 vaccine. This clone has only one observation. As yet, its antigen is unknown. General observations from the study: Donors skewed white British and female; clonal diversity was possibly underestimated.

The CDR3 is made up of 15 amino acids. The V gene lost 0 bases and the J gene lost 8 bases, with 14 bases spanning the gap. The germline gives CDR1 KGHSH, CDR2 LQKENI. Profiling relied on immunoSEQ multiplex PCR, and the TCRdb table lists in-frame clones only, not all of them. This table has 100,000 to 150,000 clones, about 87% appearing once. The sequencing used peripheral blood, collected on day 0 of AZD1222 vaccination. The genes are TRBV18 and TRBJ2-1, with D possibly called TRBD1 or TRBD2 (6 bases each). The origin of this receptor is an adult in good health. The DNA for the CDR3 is TGTGCCAGCTCACCACCGACCGGGGGCGGAGATGAGCAGTTCTTC. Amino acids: CASSPPTGGGDEQFF.